The 29 T cell receptor beta chains below all came from one sample that was sequenced in a study of Tregs in tolerant kidney transplant recipients. TCRdb's table, derived via immunoSEQ multiplex PCR, lists solely in-frame clones and lacks some. The table lists roughly 120,000 clones, roughly 92% of them singletons, with approximately 0.54% in the top ten. The specimen was CD4+ T cells from blood. Receptors originate from a human donor in good health.

The chain has TRBV9 and TRBJ2-1, with 13 bases matching TRBD2. The CDR3 contains 18 residues. Trimming at V came to 0 bases and at J to 0 bases, leaving 3 bases not matched to a gene. In germline, CDR1 is SGDLS, CDR2 YYNGEE. In DNA form, the CDR3 reads TGTGCCAGCAGCGTAGCGGGACTAGCGGGAACCTCCTACAATGAGCAGTTCTTC. Amino acid sequence: CASSVAGLAGTSYNEQFF. Drawing the rest from reference TRBV9 and TRBJ2-1, the complete variable domain is DSGVTQTPKHLITATGQRVTLRCSPRSGDLSVYWYQQSLDQGLQFLIQYYNGEERAKGNILERFSAQQFPDLHSELNLSSLELGDSALYFCASSVAGLAGTSYNEQFFGPGTRLTVL.

On this clone: One junction end does not reproduce the germline sequence, and a read error may be involved. V gene TRBV2 combines with J gene TRBJ2-3; 15 bases line up with TRBD2. CDR1 and CDR2 from the germline V gene are SNHLY and FYNNEI. This CDR3 is 15 amino acids long. CDR3 sequence (DNA): TGCGTAACAGCGGGGACTAGCGGGGGGACAGATACGCAGTATTTT. It codes for CVTAGTSGGTDTQYF. Complete variable domain (other parts from reference TRBV2 and TRBJ2-3): EPEVTQTPSHQVTQMGQEVILRCVPISNHLYFYWYRQILGQKVEFLVSFYNNEISEKSEIFDDQFSVERPDGSNFTLKIRSTKLEDSAMYFCVTAGTSGGTDTQYFGPGTRLTVL.

V and J are TRBV5-4 and TRBJ2-7; 7 bases agree with TRBD1. V was pared by 4 bases and J by 0 bases, with 7 bases of the junction left unmatched. This CDR3 is 15 amino acids long. CDR1 and CDR2 from the germline V gene are SGHNT and YYREEE (reference sequence). The CDR3 sequence: CASSPRTGPSYEQYF. CDR3 DNA: TGTGCCAGCAGCCCGCGGACAGGCCCCTCCTACGAGCAGTACTTC.

The genes are TRBV9 and TRBJ2-7; 16 positions match TRBD2. The V segment lost 2 bases and the J segment 0 bases; nucleotides outside the gene matches: 2. The CDR3 is 17 amino acids. Germline-derived CDR1 and CDR2 are SGDLS and YYNGEE. CDR3 in DNA: TGTGCCAGCAGCGTGGGACTAGCGGGAGGGAGCTCCTACGAGCAGTACTTC. Amino acid sequence: CASSVGLAGGSSYEQYF. Together with reference TRBV9 and TRBJ2-7, the CDR3 gives the full variable domain: DSGVTQTPKHLITATGQRVTLRCSPRSGDLSVYWYQQSLDQGLQFLIQYYNGEERAKGNILERFSAQQFPDLHSELNLSSLELGDSALYFCASSVGLAGGSSYEQYFGPGTRLTVT.

The genes are TRBV20-1 and TRBJ2-7; tentatively, D is TRBD1 or TRBD2 (6 bases each). The CDR3 has 11 residues. Trimming removed 6 bases from V and 6 bases from J, with 12 bases in between. The germline V gene has CDR1 DFQATT and CDR2 SNEGSKA (reference sequence). Written as DNA, the CDR3 is TGCAGTGCCAGGGGACTTGGCGAGCAGTACTTC. Its protein product is CSARGLGEQYF.

In its sample, this clone was seen a few times. DNA for the CDR3: TGCGCCAGCAGCTTGAACGGGATCGGATCACCCCTCCACTTT. As protein: CASSLNGIGSPLHF. This chain uses TRBV5-1 with TRBJ1-6; D remains ambiguous. The CDR3 totals 14 residues. Trimming cost V 1 base and J 10 bases, with 12 bases left between them. CDR1 is SGHRS, CDR2 YFSETQ, per germline.

The J gene is TRBJ2-1, the V gene TRBV25-1; unclear D gene. V lost 4 bases and J lost 6, with 13 bases in between. Germline V CDR1 and CDR2: MGHDK, SYGVNS. This CDR3 spans 14 amino acids. CDR3 amino acids: CASSGDLRSNEQFF. The DNA of the CDR3 is TGTGCCAGCAGTGGAGATCTGAGGAGCAATGAGCAGTTCTTC.

Of note for this clone: Other DNA sequences from this sample encode an identical CDR3 as well. V is TRBV19 and J is TRBJ2-6; D gene unclear. This CDR3 region has 15 residues. CDR1 LNHDA and CDR2 SQIVND come from the germline V gene (reference sequence). The germline V and J ends were trimmed by 6 bases and 0 bases, with 9 bases remaining between them. The CDR3 DNA follows: TGTGCCAGTAGCGTTCATAGCTCTGGGGCCAACGTCCTGACTTTC. Amino acids: CASSVHSSGANVLTF.

The rearrangement links TRBV19 to TRBJ2-5; 7 bases are a match to TRBD1. Trimming cost V 5 bases and J 5 bases; bases outside gene matches: 8. Germline-derived CDR1 and CDR2 are LNHDA and SQIVND (reference sequence). The CDR3 runs 14 residues. Here the CDR3 reads CASSPTGSLETQYF. The CDR3, as DNA: TGTGCCAGTAGTCCGACAGGGTCGTTGGAGACCCAGTACTTC.

The chain combines TRBV6-5 with TRBJ2-3, with D possibly being TRBD1 (6 bases). V was shortened by 8 bases and J by 0 bases, with 15 bases between the two germline ends. CDR1 and CDR2 from the germline V gene are MNHEY and SVGAGI. The CDR3 spans 15 residues. The CDR3 DNA is TGTGCCAGCTCCAGGACAGTCATTAGCACAGATACGCAGTATTTT. This encodes CASSRTVISTDTQYF.

V and J are TRBV27 and TRBJ2-5; TRBD2 aligns across 12 bases. J was trimmed by 3 bases and V by 3 bases; bases with no gene match: 2. The CDR3 has 15 residues. Looked up from germline, CDR1 is MNHEY and CDR2 is SMNVEV (reference sequence). The CDR3, as DNA: TGTGCCAGCAGTTTTTCTAGCGGGGGGGAAGAGACCCAGTACTTC. The encoded protein is CASSFSSGGEETQYF.

The J gene is TRBJ2-2, the V gene TRBV5-6, with 9 bases matching TRBD2. The CDR3 runs to 17 residues. Unmatched junction bases numbered 14, after V lost 5 bases and J lost 6 bases. Germline CDR1 is SGHDT and CDR2 is YYEEEE. The CDR3 bases are TGTGCCAGCAGTTTACCCTTAGCGGGAGTATACGCCGGGGAGCTGTTTTTT. Its protein is CASSLPLAGVYAGELFF.

The V gene is TRBV15, the J gene TRBJ2-3; 10 positions agree with TRBD2. This CDR3 spans 16 amino acids. V was pared by 5 bases and J by 0 bases, with 5 bases of the junction left unmatched. Germline V CDR1 and CDR2: LNHNV, YYDKDF (reference sequence). CDR3 nucleotides: TGTGCCACCAGCCCCGGACTAGCGGTTAGCACAGATACGCAGTATTTT. This translates into CATSPGLAVSTDTQYF.

J is TRBJ1-4 and V is TRBV19, with 7 bases aligning to TRBD1. Germline V gene data show CDR1 as LNHDA and CDR2 as SQIVND (reference sequence). V was clipped by 4 bases and J by 5 bases; unmatched bases: 4. This CDR3 contains 14 residues. CDR3 sequence: CASSTRRGNEKLFF. CDR3 bases: TGTGCCAGTAGTACCCGCAGGGGGAATGAAAAACTGTTTTTT.

This chain uses TRBV19 with TRBJ1-2, with D perhaps TRBD1 (5 bases). Germline V lookup: CDR1 LNHDA, CDR2 SQIVND (reference sequence). The CDR3 is made up of 15 amino acids. V shed 3 bases and J shed 6 bases, with 17 bases lying between them. This CDR3 is CASSISQGGTNGYTF. The CDR3, as DNA: TGTGCCAGTAGTATTTCCCAGGGCGGGACGAATGGCTACACCTTC.

The chain is built from TRBV25-1 and TRBJ1-4, with 9 bases identical to TRBD1. The CDR3 length is 14 residues. Per the germline V gene, CDR1 is MGHDK and CDR2 is SYGVNS. Losses at the gene ends were 4 bases for V and 5 bases for J; bases not matched to a gene: 2. The CDR3: CASSGGTGNEKLFF. CDR3 nucleotides: TGTGCCAGCAGTGGAGGGACAGGGAATGAAAAACTGTTTTTT.

The chain recombines TRBV5-8 with TRBJ2-5, with 13 bases matching TRBD2. In germline, CDR1 is SGHTS, CDR2 YDEGEE. Trimming removed 4 bases from V and 4 bases from J; junction bases left unmatched: 7. The CDR3 runs 16 residues. The CDR3 region has the DNA TGTGCCAGCAGCGGTGGGACTAGCGGGGAGGGAGAGACCCAGTACTTC. Translated: CASSGGTSGEGETQYF.

The chain joins TRBV14 to TRBJ2-5; D call uncertain. The CDR3 loop spans 14 amino acids. Trimming pared 1 base from V and 5 bases from J, leaving 11 bases between. Germline V gives CDR1 SGHDN, CDR2 FVKESK. The CDR3 is CASSQGARSETQYF. The DNA of the CDR3 is TGTGCCAGCAGCCAAGGGGCTAGAAGCGAGACCCAGTACTTC.

This chain links TRBV27 with TRBJ2-2; no clear D gene. In germline, CDR1 is MNHEY, CDR2 SMNVEV (reference sequence). This CDR3 spans 13 amino acids. Trimming stripped 6 bases from V and 6 bases from J, with 11 bases between. The CDR3 loop reads CASRKTSAGELFF. The CDR3 nucleotides read TGTGCCAGCAGAAAGACGAGCGCCGGGGAGCTGTTTTTT.

CDR3 sequence reads: CASSPPILAAGNRNEQFF. In nucleotides, the CDR3 is TGTGCCAGCAGCCCACCGATTCTAGCGGCGGGAAATCGCAATGAGCAGTTCTTC. The chain combines TRBV21-1 with TRBJ2-1; the D segment call TRBD2 is taken from the table without a DNA check. TRBV21-1 is a recognized pseudogene. The CDR3 is made up of 18 amino acids.

The chain uses TRBV6-1 and TRBJ1-3; the D is unclear. This CDR3 contains 13 residues. V was trimmed by 10 bases and J by 0 bases, leaving 10 bases between them. Germline V gene sequence: CDR1 MNHNS, CDR2 SASEGT. In DNA form, the CDR3 reads TGTGCCACCCGGTTGGGCTCTGGAAACACCATATATTTT. Protein: CATRLGSGNTIYF.

The sample holds one count of this clone. This chain uses TRBV6-5 with TRBJ1-2, with 11 bases aligning to TRBD1. V lost 6 bases and J lost 7; bases outside the gene matches: 10. The CDR3 is 15 amino acids. Germline loops: CDR1 MNHEY, CDR2 SVGAGI. Written as DNA, the CDR3 is TGTGCCAGCAGGGAAAGAGGACAGGGGGCTACTGGCTACACCTTC. Residues: CASRERGQGATGYTF.

The chain links TRBV23-1 to TRBJ2-3; 7 bases align to TRBD1. TRBV23-1 is an ORF for which the function is uncertain. The CDR3 is 17 residues long. The V segment lost 3 bases and the J segment 0 bases; nucleotides outside the gene matches: 9. This CDR3 reads CASSQLTGELSTDTQYF. The CDR3 bases are TGCGCCAGCAGTCAGCTAACAGGGGAATTAAGCACAGATACGCAGTATTTT.

Worth noting for this clone: Other nucleotide sequences in the sample specify the same CDR3. This chain's CDR3 is CASSLRGEGEAFF. DNA of the CDR3: TGCGCCAGCAGCTTGAGGGGGGAAGGTGAAGCTTTCTTT. The V call is TRBV5-1, the J call TRBJ1-1; the D gene is possibly TRBD1 (6 bases). V lost 1 base, J lost 7 bases, and 11 bases lay in between. Germline lookup yields CDR1 SGHRS and CDR2 YFSETQ. The CDR3 contains 13 residues.

The rearrangement links TRBV23-1 to TRBJ1-3; D gene unclear. TRBV23-1 is recorded as an ORF, its role being uncertain. V lost 6 bases, J lost 0 bases, and 21 bases lay in between. The CDR3 sequence is 18 residues long. CDR3 region: CASRTRAPRHISGNTIYF. The CDR3, as DNA: TGCGCCAGCAGGACCCGCGCCCCCCGACATATCTCTGGAAACACCATATATTTT.

This chain joins TRBV5-4 and TRBJ1-6, with unresolved D. There are 14 residues in the CDR3. Germline CDR1 is SGHNT and CDR2 is YYREEE (reference sequence). Trimming pared 0 bases from V and 4 bases from J, leaving 5 bases between. The CDR3 protein is CASSLGGYNSPLHF. CDR3 sequence (DNA): TGTGCCAGCAGCTTGGGAGGGTATAATTCACCCCTCCACTTT.

The genes are TRBV11-3 and TRBJ2-3; D call uncertain. Germline assignment: CDR1 SGHNT and CDR2 YENEEA. This CDR3 has 13 residues. The V and J ends lost 4 bases and 9 bases respectively, with 14 bases between them. The CDR3 sequence: CASSSGRAGTQYF. The DNA of the CDR3 is TGTGCCAGCAGCTCCGGGCGAGCAGGCACGCAGTATTTT.

The rearrangement links TRBV2 to TRBJ1-6, with D maybe TRBD1 (5 bases). The V gene lost 8 bases and the J gene lost 8 bases, with 13 bases spanning the gap. CDR1 is SNHLY, CDR2 FYNNEI, per germline. The CDR3 totals 13 residues. The CDR3 DNA follows: TGTGCCAGCGGCCCCCGGGACTATTCACCCCTCCACTTT. Its protein is CASGPRDYSPLHF. Using reference TRBV2 and TRBJ1-6 for the parts outside the CDR3, the full variable domain is EPEVTQTPSHQVTQMGQEVILRCVPISNHLYFYWYRQILGQKVEFLVSFYNNEISEKSEIFDDQFSVERPDGSNFTLKIRSTKLEDSAMYFCASGPRDYSPLHFGNGTRLTVT.

The V and J genes are TRBV5-1 and TRBJ2-3; no clear D. The CDR3 totals 15 residues. V was clipped by 0 bases and J by 2 bases, with 10 bases between them. Germline lookup yields CDR1 SGHRS and CDR2 YFSETQ. The chain's CDR3 is CASSLVSRATDTQYF. For the CDR3, the DNA is TGCGCCAGCAGCTTGGTTTCCAGAGCCACAGATACGCAGTATTTT.